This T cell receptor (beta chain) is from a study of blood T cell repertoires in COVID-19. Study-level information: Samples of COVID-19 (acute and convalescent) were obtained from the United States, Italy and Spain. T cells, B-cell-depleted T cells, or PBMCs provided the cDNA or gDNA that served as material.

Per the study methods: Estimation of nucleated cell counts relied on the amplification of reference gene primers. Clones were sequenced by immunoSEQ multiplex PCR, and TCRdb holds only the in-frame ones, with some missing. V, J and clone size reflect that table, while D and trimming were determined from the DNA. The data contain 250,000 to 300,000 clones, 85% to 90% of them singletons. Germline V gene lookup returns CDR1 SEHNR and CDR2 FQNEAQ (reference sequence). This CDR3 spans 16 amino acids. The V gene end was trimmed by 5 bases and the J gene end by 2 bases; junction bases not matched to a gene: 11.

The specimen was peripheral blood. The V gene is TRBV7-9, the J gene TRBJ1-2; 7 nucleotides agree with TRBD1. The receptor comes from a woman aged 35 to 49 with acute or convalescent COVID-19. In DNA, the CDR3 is TGTGCCAGCAGCCAACCCGTCGGACAGGAGAACTATGGCTACACCTTC. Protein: CASSQPVGQENYGYTF.